This T cell receptor beta chain was obtained from a study of OX40 agonist ivuxolimab in advanced cancers. Sequencing used immunoSEQ multiplex PCR; TCRdb keeps in-frame clones, though not all of them. The sample shows some 86,000 clones, about 85% of them seen only once. Findings and limits, study-wide: Researchers did not establish what antigens the expanded peripheral T cells target.

A remark on this clone: Its specificity is unknown.

The clonotype was recovered from an adult with an advanced solid tumor such as melanoma, head and neck, liver or kidney cancer. The sample consisted of CD4+ or CD8+ T cells sorted from blood, taken in a trial of the OX40 agonist ivuxolimab.

The DNA of the CDR3 is TGTGCCAGCCCCAGGGGAGGAGAGGGTGAGCAGTTCTTC. This codes for CASPRGGEGEQFF. This chain joins TRBV28 and TRBJ2-1; either TRBD1 or TRBD2 may fit D (6 bases each). V was shortened by 8 bases and J by 9 bases, with 17 bases between the two germline ends. The length of the CDR3 is 13 residues. Germline CDR1 MDHEN, CDR2 SYDVKM.